The T cell receptor (beta chain) described here comes from a study of metastatic and nonmetastatic thyroid tumors. General study points: Reported TCR beta diversity, measured in blood and tumor, was significantly higher for malignant thyroid tumors than for benign nodules.

This CDR3 region has 12 residues. V dropped 5 bases and J dropped 7; count of bases not matched to a gene: 1. Regarding this clone: Antigen: not known.

All patients reached thyroid surgery having received no treatment beforehand. Under the authors' procedure: Between-group CDR3 differences, defined by clinicopathological status, yielded a distant-metastasis classifier for papillary thyroid cancer. TCRdb re-clonotyped the PCR reads through MiXCR. V and J calls and clone size were set by TCRdb, not the authors. The table records approximately 20,000 clones, approximately 30% of them present only once. Sequences were obtained from adjacent normal tissue. V and J are TRBV12-3 or TRBV12-4 and TRBJ1-2, with 10 nucleotides matching TRBD1. The TCR sequence derives from a female donor with papillary thyroid cancer or a benign thyroid nodule (not recorded which). Some clones in this sample may be carry-over from other donors' samples. The CDR3 sequence: CASSRDRGGYTF. The CDR3 DNA is TGTGCCAGCAGTAGGGACAGGGGTGGCTACACCTTC.